This T cell receptor beta chain came from a study of cytomegalovirus exposure and HLA in healthy donors. Regarding the study as a whole: Accurate predictions that matched the HLA-A and HLA-B alleles of most subjects were reportedly made from TCR beta sequences.

Worth noting for this clone: Its specificity is unknown.

PCR was performed using 60 Vbeta and 13 Jbeta primers. Profiled with immunoSEQ multiplex PCR; TCRdb holds only in-frame clones, not every one. The data show about 190,000 clones, approximately 78% seen once. This CDR3 is built from 12 residues. The J segment lost 2 bases and the V segment lost 5 bases, leaving 3 bases of the junction unmatched. Germline loops: CDR1 SQVTM, CDR2 ANQGSEA. This clonotype was sampled from a woman between 18 and 30 years old in good health and CMV-seronegative. Sequencing was performed on PBMCs. This sequence joins TRBV29-1 and TRBJ2-7; TRBD1 aligns across 7 bases. CDR3 loop: CSVTGATYEQYF. DNA of the CDR3: TGCAGCGTTACAGGGGCCACCTACGAGCAGTACTTC.